This passage covers 19 T cell receptor beta chains from one sample sequenced in a study of T-cell reconstitution after alpha-beta-depleted transplantation in children. The authors prepared the TCRbeta library with unique molecular identifiers. TCRdb called the PCR reads again in MiXCR, with one record for every CDR3 protein. This sample carries approximately 1,000,000 distinct CDR3 sequences, 25% to 35% of them seen once, and the ten largest clones take roughly 28%. Sample: PBMCs, mostly from graft donor cells, taken 360 days after TCRalphabeta/CD19-depleted stem cell transplant. The receptor source for this set is a boy less than two years old who had a stem cell transplant for SCID, so the T cells may come from the graft donor.

This clonotype was observed a few times. The chain recombines TRBV4-2 with TRBJ1-1; no firm D call. The CDR3 has 13 amino acids. Trimming shortened V by 0 bases and J by 4 bases, and 6 bases separated the two germline ends. Per germline, CDR1 LGHNA and CDR2 YNFKEQ. CDR3 residues: CASSQEVSTEAFF. CDR3 in DNA: TGTGCCAGCAGCCAAGAGGTATCCACTGAAGCTTTCTTT.

The gene calls are TRBV28 and TRBJ1-1, with no clear D. Trimming left V 4 bases short and J 1 base short, with 13 bases between. From germline, CDR1 is MDHEN and CDR2 SYDVKM. The CDR3 covers 15 residues. The CDR3 is CASSSRSKGNTEAFF. DNA for the CDR3: TGTGCCAGCAGTTCCCGATCCAAGGGGAACACTGAAGCTTTCTTT.

V gene TRBV5-1 combines with J gene TRBJ1-5; maybe TRBD1 (5 bases). With 4 bases removed from V and 5 bases from J, the gap between germline ends came to 13 bases. This CDR3 comprises 14 residues. The germline V gene has CDR1 SGHRS and CDR2 YFSETQ. The CDR3 bases are TGCGCCAGCAGCGCCAGGGAGGGCGATCAGCCCCAGCATTTT. Its translation: CASSAREGDQPQHF.

The J gene is TRBJ2-5, the V gene TRBV20-1; 11 positions agree with TRBD2. Germline values: CDR1 DFQATT, CDR2 SNEGSKA (reference sequence). The CDR3 is made up of 12 amino acids. V gave up 8 bases and J gave up 3 bases; unmatched junction bases: 2. The chain's CDR3 is CSLSGGEETQYF. CDR3 DNA: TGCAGTCTTAGCGGGGGGGAAGAGACCCAGTACTTC.

The rearrangement joins TRBV5-1 to TRBJ2-1; 10 bases align to TRBD2. With V trimmed by 5 bases and J by 5 bases, 7 bases remained unmatched. Germline CDR1 and CDR2: SGHRS and YFSETQ. The CDR3 is 15 amino acids. The CDR3 here is CASRGSGGPDNEQFF. For the CDR3, the DNA is TGCGCCAGCAGGGGTAGCGGGGGGCCCGACAATGAGCAGTTCTTC.

This chain uses TRBV18 with TRBJ2-1; 7 nucleotides align to TRBD1. CDR1 is KGHSH and CDR2 is LQKENI in the germline V gene. The trim removed 1 base at V and 8 bases at J, leaving 8 bases unmatched. This CDR3 has 15 amino acids. The chain's CDR3 is CASSPRQGKGYEQFF. The CDR3 DNA follows: TGTGCCAGCTCACCACGACAGGGAAAGGGTTATGAGCAGTTCTTC. Using reference TRBV18 and TRBJ2-1 for the parts outside the CDR3, the full variable domain is NAGVMQNPRHLVRRRGQEARLRCSPMKGHSHVYWYRQLPEEGLKFMVYLQKENIIDESGMPKERFSAEFPKEGPSILRIQQVVRGDSAAYFCASSPRQGKGYEQFFGPGTRLTVL.

The chain uses TRBV28 and TRBJ2-5; 14 nucleotides match TRBD2. The CDR3 runs 15 residues. The ends lost 5 bases at V and 5 bases at J; junction bases unmatched: 4. CDR1 and CDR2 (germline): MDHEN, SYDVKM. In DNA, the CDR3 is TGTGCCAGCAGTCGAAGGACTAGCGGGGGGGAGACCCAGTACTTC. Residues: CASSRRTSGGETQYF.

This clonotype appeared a few times. An end of the junction does not agree with germline; a read error may underlie this. The rearrangement uses TRBV6-1 and TRBJ1-1; D gene ambiguous. The CDR3 consists of 12 residues. CDR1 MNHNS and CDR2 SASEGT come from the germline V gene. The CDR3 reads CASYRPNTEAFF. The CDR3 DNA sequence: TGCGCCAGTTATCGACCGAACACTGAAGCTTTCTTT.

The gene calls are TRBV5-1 and TRBJ2-7, with D perhaps matching TRBD1 or TRBD2 (9 bases each). V gave up 4 bases and J gave up 3 bases, with 26 bases separating them. The germline gives CDR1 SGHRS, CDR2 YFSETQ. The length of the CDR3 is 18 residues. The DNA for the CDR3 is TGCGCCAGCAGCCGACAGGGGGTGATAGCGGGGGTTTTCTACGAGCAGTACTTC. Protein: CASSRQGVIAGVFYEQYF.

The chain recombines TRBV4-3 with TRBJ2-5; D could derive from TRBD1 or TRBD2 (5 bases each). The CDR3 has 16 amino acids. Germline values: CDR1 LGHNA, CDR2 YSLEER. The V end was cut by 2 bases, the J end by 5 bases, with 18 bases between. CDR3 coding DNA: TGCGCCAGCAGCCAAAGGACGGGGCCCCTTGGGGAGACCCAGTACTTC. This sequence encodes CASSQRTGPLGETQYF.

This clonotype has only a few counts. The V gene is TRBV20-1, the J gene TRBJ2-5, with D perhaps being TRBD1 or TRBD2 (5 bases each). There are 13 residues in the CDR3. Trimming shortened V by 2 bases and J by 8 bases, and 15 bases separated the two germline ends. The germline V gene encodes CDR1 DFQATT and CDR2 SNEGSKA (reference sequence). CDR3 bases: TGCAGTGCTAGAACCCCGGATGGGGGAACCCAGTACTTC. Translating it yields CSARTPDGGTQYF.

The V gene is TRBV12-3 or TRBV12-4, the J gene TRBJ2-1, with 10 bases lining up with TRBD2. V shed 6 bases, J shed 3 bases, and the junction held 8 bases outside the gene matches. This CDR3 region has 16 residues. CDR3 DNA: TGTGCCAGCAGCCCCCCGCTAGCGGGGGTCTACAATGAGCAGTTCTTC. This translates into CASSPPLAGVYNEQFF.

This clonotype was detected only a few times. This rearrangement joins TRBV29-1 to TRBJ1-4; D is ambiguous. The CDR3 spans 11 residues. Per the germline V gene, CDR1 is SQVTM and CDR2 is ANQGSEA. Trimming cost V 4 bases and J 8 bases, with 8 bases left between them. In DNA form, the CDR3 reads TGCAGCGTTGGCTGGACGGAAAAACTGTTTTTT. Its translation is CSVGWTEKLFF.

The chain uses TRBV4-3 and TRBJ1-2; D is uncertain. Germline CDR1 is LGHNA and CDR2 is YSLEER. The length of the CDR3 is 13 residues. V was shortened by 0 bases and J by 6 bases, with 8 bases between the two germline ends. The CDR3 loop is CASSQDQDDGYTF. For the CDR3, the DNA is TGCGCCAGCAGCCAAGATCAAGACGATGGCTACACCTTC.

This clonotype was seen ten or more times. V is TRBV5-1 and J is TRBJ1-2; D may be TRBD1 (5 bases). CDR3 size: 12 residues. Trimming took off 0 bases at V and 5 bases at J, with 5 bases between the two ends. Per the germline V gene, CDR1 is SGHRS and CDR2 is YFSETQ. CDR3 nucleotide sequence: TGCGCCAGCAGCTTGGAGGGGTATGGCTACACCTTC. This codes for CASSLEGYGYTF. Full variable domain (missing parts from reference TRBV5-1 and TRBJ1-2): KAGVTQTPRYLIKTRGQQVTLSCSPISGHRSVSWYQQTPGQGLQFLFEYFSETQRNKGNFPGRFSGRQFSNSRSEMNVSTLELGDSALYLCASSLEGYGYTFGSGTRLTVV.

The chain uses TRBV3-1 and TRBJ2-2; D tentatively fits TRBD1 or TRBD2 (6 bases each). This CDR3 contains 13 residues. V lost 8 bases and J 4 bases, leaving 11 bases between the germline ends. CDR1 and CDR2 from the germline V gene are LGHDT and YNNKEL (reference sequence). The chain's CDR3 is CASGGPRTGELFF. CDR3 nucleotides: TGTGCCAGCGGGGGGCCGCGCACCGGGGAGCTGTTTTTT. Supplemented by reference TRBV3-1 and TRBJ2-2, the full variable domain reads DTAVSQTPKYLVTQMGNDKSIKCEQNLGHDTMYWYKQDSKKFLKIMFSYNNKELIINETVPNRFSPKSPDKAHLNLHINSLELGDSAVYFCASGGPRTGELFFGEGSRLTVL.

This clonotype occurred a few times. The chain uses TRBV20-1 and TRBJ2-7; 9 positions agree with TRBD2. This CDR3 is built from 14 residues. Unmatched junction bases numbered 5, after V lost 3 bases and J lost 2 bases. The germline gives CDR1 DFQATT, CDR2 SNEGSKA (reference sequence). CDR3 nucleotides: TGCAGTGCTAGTGGCGTAGCGGGGGCCTACGAGCAGTACTTC. The encoded protein is CSASGVAGAYEQYF.

This clonotype was seen a handful of times. This chain uses TRBV12-3 or TRBV12-4 with TRBJ2-5; TRBD1 matches 8 bases. Trimming at V came to 2 bases and at J to 9 bases, leaving 17 bases not matched to a gene. The CDR3 has 17 amino acids. The DNA for the CDR3 is TGTGCCAGCAGTTTATTGTATCTCCGGGACAGGTGGAATGCCCAGTACTTC. Amino acids: CASSLLYLRDRWNAQYF.

As DNA, the CDR3 is TGTGCCAGCAGCTTTGTCCGGGGGACAGTTTACAATGAGCAGTTCTTC. Translating gives CASSFVRGTVYNEQFF. This chain connects TRBV7-2 to TRBJ2-1; D might be TRBD1 (7 bases). The germline gives CDR1 SGHTA, CDR2 FQGNSA. The CDR3 contains 16 residues. V was pared by 3 bases and J by 4 bases, with 16 bases between.